These 4 T cell receptor beta chains originate from one sample sequenced in a study of blood T cell repertoires in COVID-19. Assay: immunoSEQ multiplex PCR; the TCRdb copy retains only in-frame clones and omits some. The repertoire holds roughly 250,000 clones, with about 91% as singletons. Sequencing was performed on peripheral blood. The receptors stem from a person aged 18-30 years with COVID-19, enrolled during active disease.

V gene TRBV7-2 combines with J gene TRBJ2-5; 11 bases are a match to TRBD2. J lost 5 bases, V lost 2 bases, and 10 bases had no gene match. Looked up from germline, CDR1 is SGHTA and CDR2 is FQGNSA. This CDR3 contains 17 residues. DNA of the CDR3: TGTGCCAGCAGCTTATACGAGACTAGCGGGGCCCGGGAGACCCAGTACTTC. Amino acid sequence: CASSLYETSGARETQYF.

The genes are TRBV23-1 and TRBJ2-1; 10 nucleotides agree with TRBD2. TRBV23-1 is labeled an ORF, and its function is uncertain. V lost 6 bases to trimming and J lost 6 bases; unmatched junction nucleotides: 11. The CDR3 extends over 16 amino acids. For the CDR3, the DNA is TGCGCCAGCAGCCAAACTCTAGCGGGAGCTGGCAATGAGCAGTTCTTC. It codes for CASSQTLAGAGNEQFF.

The chain recombines TRBV27 with TRBJ2-1; TRBD1 matches at 8 bases. There are 15 residues in the CDR3. Germline assignment: CDR1 MNHEY and CDR2 SMNVEV (reference sequence). J was trimmed by 0 bases and V by 10 bases; bases with no gene match: 8. The CDR3, as DNA: TGTGCCACCTTTCCCGGGACAGGCTCCTACAATGAGCAGTTCTTC. Translation: CATFPGTGSYNEQFF.

The V gene is TRBV5-1, the J gene TRBJ2-3, with D unresolved. This CDR3 has 13 amino acids. Germline values: CDR1 SGHRS, CDR2 YFSETQ. The V end lost 5 bases, the J end lost 4 bases, and 11 bases lay between the germline ends. CDR3 nucleotides: TGCGCCAGCAGGCCTGGTGGAGCAGATACGCAGTATTTT. It is translated as CASRPGGADTQYF.